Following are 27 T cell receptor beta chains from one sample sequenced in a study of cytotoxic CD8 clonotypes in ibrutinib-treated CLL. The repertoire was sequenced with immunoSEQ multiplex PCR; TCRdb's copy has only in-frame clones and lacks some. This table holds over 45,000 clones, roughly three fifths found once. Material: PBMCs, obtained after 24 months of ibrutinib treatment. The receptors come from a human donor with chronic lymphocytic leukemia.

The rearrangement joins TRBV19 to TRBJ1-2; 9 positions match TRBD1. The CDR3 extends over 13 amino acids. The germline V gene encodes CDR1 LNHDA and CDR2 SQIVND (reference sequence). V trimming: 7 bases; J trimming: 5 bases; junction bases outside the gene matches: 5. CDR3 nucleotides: TGTGCCAGTACTCCGGACAGGGGATATGGCTACACCTTC. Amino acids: CASTPDRGYGYTF.

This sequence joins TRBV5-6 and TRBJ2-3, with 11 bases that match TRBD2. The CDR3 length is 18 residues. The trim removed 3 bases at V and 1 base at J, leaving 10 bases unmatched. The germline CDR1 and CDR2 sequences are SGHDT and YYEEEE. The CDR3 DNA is TGTGCCAGCAGCTCTCTTCTGGGACTAGCGGACGGCACAGATACGCAGTATTTT. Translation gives CASSSLLGLADGTDTQYF.

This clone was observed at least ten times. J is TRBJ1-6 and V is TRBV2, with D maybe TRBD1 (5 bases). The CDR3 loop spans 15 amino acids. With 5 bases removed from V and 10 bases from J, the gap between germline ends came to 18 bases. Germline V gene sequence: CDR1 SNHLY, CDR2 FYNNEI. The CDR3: CASSPRDGRRSPLHF. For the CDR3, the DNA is TGTGCCAGCAGTCCGCGGGACGGTCGGAGATCACCCCTCCACTTT.

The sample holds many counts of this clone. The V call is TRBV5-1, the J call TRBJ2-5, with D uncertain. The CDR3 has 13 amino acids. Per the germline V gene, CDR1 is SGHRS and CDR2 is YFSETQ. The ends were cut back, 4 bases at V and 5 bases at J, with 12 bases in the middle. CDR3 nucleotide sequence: TGCGCCAGCAGCATCCGGCTCGGGGAGACCCAGTACTTC. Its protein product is CASSIRLGETQYF.

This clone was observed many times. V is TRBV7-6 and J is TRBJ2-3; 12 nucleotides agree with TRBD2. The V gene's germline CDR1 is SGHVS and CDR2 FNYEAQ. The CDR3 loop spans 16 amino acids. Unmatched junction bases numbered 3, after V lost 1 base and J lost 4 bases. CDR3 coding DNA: TGTGCCAGCAGCTTAGGACTAGCGGGAGCCTCAGATACGCAGTATTTT. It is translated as CASSLGLAGASDTQYF.

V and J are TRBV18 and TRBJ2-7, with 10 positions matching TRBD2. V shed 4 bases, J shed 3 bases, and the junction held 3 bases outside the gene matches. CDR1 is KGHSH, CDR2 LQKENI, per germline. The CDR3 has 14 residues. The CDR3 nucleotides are TGTGCCAGCTCACTTAGCGGGAGGAGCTACGAGCAGTACTTC. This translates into CASSLSGRSYEQYF. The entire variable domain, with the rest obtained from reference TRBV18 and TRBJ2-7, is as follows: NAGVMQNPRHLVRRRGQEARLRCSPMKGHSHVYWYRQLPEEGLKFMVYLQKENIIDESGMPKERFSAEFPKEGPSILRIQQVVRGDSAAYFCASSLSGRSYEQYFGPGTRLTVT.

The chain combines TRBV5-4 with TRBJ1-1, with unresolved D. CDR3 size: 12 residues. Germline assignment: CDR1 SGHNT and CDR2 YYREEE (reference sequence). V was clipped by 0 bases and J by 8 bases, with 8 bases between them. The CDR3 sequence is CASSLEVGEAFF. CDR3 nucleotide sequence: TGTGCCAGCAGCTTGGAAGTGGGAGAAGCTTTCTTT.

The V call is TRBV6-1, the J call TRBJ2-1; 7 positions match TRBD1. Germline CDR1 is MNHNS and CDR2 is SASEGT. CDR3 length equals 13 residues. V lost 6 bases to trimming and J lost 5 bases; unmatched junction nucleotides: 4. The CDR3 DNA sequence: TGTGCCAGCAGCGCCGGGACAGACAATGAGCAGTTCTTC. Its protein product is CASSAGTDNEQFF.

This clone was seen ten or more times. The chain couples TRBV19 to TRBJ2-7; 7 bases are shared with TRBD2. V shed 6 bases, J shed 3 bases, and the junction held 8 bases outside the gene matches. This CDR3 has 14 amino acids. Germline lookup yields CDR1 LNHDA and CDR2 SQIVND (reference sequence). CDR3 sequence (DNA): TGTGCCAGTAGCCCTGGGGAGGGATTCTACGAGCAGTACTTC. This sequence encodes CASSPGEGFYEQYF.

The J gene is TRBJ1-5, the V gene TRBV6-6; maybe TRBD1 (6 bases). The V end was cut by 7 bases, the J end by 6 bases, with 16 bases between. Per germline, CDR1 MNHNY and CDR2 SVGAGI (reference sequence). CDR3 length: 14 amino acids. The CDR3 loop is CASNYRQAIQPQHF. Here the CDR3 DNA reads TGTGCCAGCAATTATAGACAGGCCATTCAGCCCCAGCATTTT.

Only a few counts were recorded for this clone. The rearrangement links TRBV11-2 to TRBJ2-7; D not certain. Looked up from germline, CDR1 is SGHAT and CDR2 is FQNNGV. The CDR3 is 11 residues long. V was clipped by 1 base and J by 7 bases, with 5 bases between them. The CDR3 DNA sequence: TGTGCCAGCAGCTTAGGTTCAGAGCAGTACTTC. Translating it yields CASSLGSEQYF.

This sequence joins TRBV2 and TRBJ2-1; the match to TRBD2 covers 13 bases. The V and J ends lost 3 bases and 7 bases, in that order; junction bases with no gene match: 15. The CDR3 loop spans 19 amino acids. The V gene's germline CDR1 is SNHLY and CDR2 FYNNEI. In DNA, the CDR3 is TGTGCCAGCAGTGAGTTAGGGACTAGCGGGGCGGTCGGTTATAATGAGCAGTTCTTC. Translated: CASSELGTSGAVGYNEQFF.

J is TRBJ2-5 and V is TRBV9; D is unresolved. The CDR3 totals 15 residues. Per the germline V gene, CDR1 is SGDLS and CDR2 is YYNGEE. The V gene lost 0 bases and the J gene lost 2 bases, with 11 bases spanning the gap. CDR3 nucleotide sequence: TGTGCCAGCAGCGTAGCTTTAGCCCTACAAGAGACCCAGTACTTC. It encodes CASSVALALQETQYF. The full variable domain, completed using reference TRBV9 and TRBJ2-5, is DSGVTQTPKHLITATGQRVTLRCSPRSGDLSVYWYQQSLDQGLQFLIQYYNGEERAKGNILERFSAQQFPDLHSELNLSSLELGDSALYFCASSVALALQETQYFGPGTRLLVL.

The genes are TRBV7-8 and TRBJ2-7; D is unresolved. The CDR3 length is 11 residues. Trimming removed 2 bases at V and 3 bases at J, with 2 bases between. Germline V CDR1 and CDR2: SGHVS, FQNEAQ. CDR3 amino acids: CASSLNYEQYF. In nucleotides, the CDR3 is TGTGCCAGCAGCTTAAACTACGAGCAGTACTTC.

The CDR3 region has the DNA TGTGCCAGCAGCTTGGTCGCAGATACGCAGTATTTT. As protein: CASSLVADTQYF. The chain links TRBV5-8 to TRBJ2-3; no clear D. The CDR3 has 12 amino acids. Germline CDR1 SGHTS, CDR2 YDEGEE. V was shortened by 0 bases and J by 4 bases, with 3 bases between the two germline ends.

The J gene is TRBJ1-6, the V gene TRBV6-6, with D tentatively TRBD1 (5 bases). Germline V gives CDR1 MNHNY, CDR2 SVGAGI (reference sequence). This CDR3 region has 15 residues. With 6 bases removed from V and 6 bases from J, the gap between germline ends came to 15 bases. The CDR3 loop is CASSEGQGTNSPLHF. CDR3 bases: TGTGCCAGCAGCGAGGGGCAGGGAACTAATTCACCCCTCCACTTT.

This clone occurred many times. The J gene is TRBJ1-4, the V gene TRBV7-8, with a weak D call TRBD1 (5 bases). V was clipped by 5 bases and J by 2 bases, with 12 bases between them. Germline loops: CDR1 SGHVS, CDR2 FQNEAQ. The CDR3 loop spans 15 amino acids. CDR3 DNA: TGTGCCAGCAGCCCGGAGGAGGGGACTAATGAAAAACTGTTTTTT. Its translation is CASSPEEGTNEKLFF. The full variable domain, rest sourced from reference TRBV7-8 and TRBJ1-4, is GAGVSQSPRYKVAKRGQDVALRCDPISGHVSLFWYQQALGQGPEFLTYFQNEAQLDKSGLPSDRFFAERPEGSVSTLKIQRTQQEDSAVYLCASSPEEGTNEKLFFGSGTQLSVL.

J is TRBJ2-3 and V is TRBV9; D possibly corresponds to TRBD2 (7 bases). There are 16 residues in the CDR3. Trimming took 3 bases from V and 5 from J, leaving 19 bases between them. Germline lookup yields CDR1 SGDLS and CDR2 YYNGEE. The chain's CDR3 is CASSALGSGGGDTQYF. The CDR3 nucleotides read TGTGCCAGCAGCGCCCTGGGTTCGGGGGGCGGAGATACGCAGTATTTT.

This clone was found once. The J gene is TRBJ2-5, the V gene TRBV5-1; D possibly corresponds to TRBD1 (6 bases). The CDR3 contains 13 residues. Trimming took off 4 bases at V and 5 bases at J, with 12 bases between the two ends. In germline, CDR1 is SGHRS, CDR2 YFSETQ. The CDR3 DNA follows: TGCGCCAGCAGCAGGGACATTCGGGAGACCCAGTACTTC. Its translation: CASSRDIRETQYF.

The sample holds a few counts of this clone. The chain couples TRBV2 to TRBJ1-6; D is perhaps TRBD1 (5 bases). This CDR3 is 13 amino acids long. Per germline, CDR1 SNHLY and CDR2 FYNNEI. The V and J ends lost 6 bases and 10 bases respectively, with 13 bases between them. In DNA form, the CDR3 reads TGTGCCAGCAGGACGGGGGGGTGGTCACCCCTCCACTTT. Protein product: CASRTGGWSPLHF.

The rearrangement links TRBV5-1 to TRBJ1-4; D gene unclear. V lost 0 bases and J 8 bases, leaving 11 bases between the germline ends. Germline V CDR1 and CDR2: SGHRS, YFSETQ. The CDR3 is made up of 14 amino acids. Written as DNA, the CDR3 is TGCGCCAGCAGCTTGGGGAGACAAAACGAAAAACTGTTTTTT. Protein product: CASSLGRQNEKLFF.

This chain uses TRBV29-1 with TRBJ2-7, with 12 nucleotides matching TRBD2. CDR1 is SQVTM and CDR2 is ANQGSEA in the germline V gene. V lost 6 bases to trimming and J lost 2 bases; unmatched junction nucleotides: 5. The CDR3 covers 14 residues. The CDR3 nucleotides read TGCAGCGTCGGGCGGACTAGCGGGACCTACGAGCAGTACTTC. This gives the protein CSVGRTSGTYEQYF.

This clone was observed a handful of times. CDR3 protein: CAWPSLTGYTF. The CDR3 nucleotides read TGTGCCTGGCCCTCGCTCACAGGCTACACCTTC. The chain has TRBV30 and TRBJ1-2; D gene unclear. CDR3 length: 11 residues. Between the trimmed V and J ends, which lost 5 bases and 8 bases, there was a span of 12 bases. CDR1 GTSNPN and CDR2 SVGIG come from the germline V gene (reference sequence).

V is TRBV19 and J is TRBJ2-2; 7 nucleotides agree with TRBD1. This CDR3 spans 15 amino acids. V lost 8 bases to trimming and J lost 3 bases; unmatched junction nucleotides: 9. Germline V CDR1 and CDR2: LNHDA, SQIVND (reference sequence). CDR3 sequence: CASENRDRYTGELFF. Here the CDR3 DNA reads TGTGCCAGTGAGAACCGGGACAGATACACCGGGGAGCTGTTTTTT.

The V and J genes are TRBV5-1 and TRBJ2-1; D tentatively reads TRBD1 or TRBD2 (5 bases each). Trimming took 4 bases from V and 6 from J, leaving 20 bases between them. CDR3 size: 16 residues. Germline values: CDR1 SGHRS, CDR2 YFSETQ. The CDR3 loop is CASSLGGLTDSNEQFF. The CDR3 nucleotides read TGCGCCAGCAGCCTTGGCGGGCTAACTGACAGCAATGAGCAGTTCTTC. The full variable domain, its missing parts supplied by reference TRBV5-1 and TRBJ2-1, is KAGVTQTPRYLIKTRGQQVTLSCSPISGHRSVSWYQQTPGQGLQFLFEYFSETQRNKGNFPGRFSGRQFSNSRSEMNVSTLELGDSALYLCASSLGGLTDSNEQFFGPGTRLTVL.

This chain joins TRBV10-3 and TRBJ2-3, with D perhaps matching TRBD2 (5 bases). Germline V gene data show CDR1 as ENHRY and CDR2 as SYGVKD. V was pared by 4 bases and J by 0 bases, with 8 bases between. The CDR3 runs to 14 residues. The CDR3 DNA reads TGTGCCATCAGTGGACTACTGAGCACAGATACGCAGTATTTT. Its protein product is CAISGLLSTDTQYF.

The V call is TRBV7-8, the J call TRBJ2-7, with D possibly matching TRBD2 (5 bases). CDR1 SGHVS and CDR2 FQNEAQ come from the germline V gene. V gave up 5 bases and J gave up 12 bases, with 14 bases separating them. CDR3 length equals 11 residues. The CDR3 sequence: CASSPPPGWYV. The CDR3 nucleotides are TGTGCCAGCAGCCCTCCCCCGGGGTGGTACGTC.